Listed below are T cell receptor beta chains from one sample, sequenced in a study of blood T cells in healthy people across ages. TCRdb reprocessed the 5' RACE reads with MiXCR, giving one entry per CDR3 protein. The table shows more than 650,000 distinct CDR3 sequences, with approximately 21% occurring only once. Sample: blood. All receptors derive from a man aged 65 to 85 in good health. The CDR3 runs from the conserved cysteine through the conserved F or W. Each record gives: D gene, J gene, V gene, clone size, CDR3 protein, CDR3 DNA. D genes are given only for firm matches. A row's size may be missing; if present it is once, few, many or a size class.

TRBD1 TRBJ1-5 TRBV20-1 many CSARILGQSNQPQHF TGCAGTGCTAGGATACTGGGACAGAGCAATCAGCCCCAGCATTTT
. TRBJ2-6 TRBV7-9 . CASSRPRGSYISGANVLTF TGTGCCAGCAGCCGCCCCAGGGGATCCTATATCTCTGGGGCCAACGTCCTGACTTTC
. TRBJ1-4 TRBV20-1 . CSASEGILNEKLFF TGCAGTGCTTCGGAGGGTATTTTGAATGAAAAACTGTTTTTT
. TRBJ1-1 TRBV27 few CASRLIVGTEAFF TGTGCCAGCAGACTGATTGTTGGCACTGAAGCTTTCTTT
. TRBJ2-5 TRBV3-1 . CASSLLGGNRDQETQYF TGTGCCAGCAGCCTTCTCGGGGGGAACAGGGACCAAGAGACCCAGTACTTC
TRBD2 TRBJ2-2 TRBV7-2 . CASSLAREGELFF TGTGCCAGCAGCTTAGCGCGGGAGGGGGAGCTGTTTTTT
. TRBJ2-5 TRBV5-5 . CASSLRPQEETQYF TGTGCCAGCAGCTTGCGGCCTCAGGAAGAGACCCAGTACTTC
. TRBJ1-1 TRBV5-1 few CASSQGTIGTEAFF TGCGCCAGCAGCCAAGGGACGATTGGCACTGAAGCTTTCTTT
TRBD2 TRBJ2-7 TRBV5-1 . CASSLVVAGTAEQYF TGCGCCAGCAGCTTGGTAGTAGCGGGGACGGCCGAGCAGTACTTT
. TRBJ2-1 TRBV5-1 . CATKDYNSYNEQFF TGCGCCACCAAGGATTACAACTCCTACAATGAGCAGTTCTTC